The 27 T cell receptor beta chains presented below share a single source sample, sequenced in a study of vaccination and CD4 T cells after COVID-19. These receptors are not linked to any known antigen. The Oncomine TCR Beta short-read assay generated sequence data from the DNA of cultured CD4+ T cells. TCRdb re-analysed the PCR reads in MiXCR, keeping a single row per CDR3 protein. The sample lists 4,100 or so distinct CDR3 sequences; around a fifth were seen once. As for treatment: roughly 10-day PBMC culture with coronavirus spike peptide pools or control peptides (ViraFEST assay). The sequences come from CD4+ T cells from blood, cultured in vitro, collected after SARS-CoV-2 vaccination. Source of these receptors: a human donor who had recovered from COVID-19.

CDR3 residues: CASSQFLFEQYF. CDR3 nucleotide sequence: TGTGCCAGCAGCCAGTTTCTTTTCGAGCAGTACTTC. The rearrangement uses TRBV14 and TRBJ2-7; D not resolved. The V gene lost 3 bases and the J gene lost 6 bases, with 9 bases spanning the gap. Germline assignment: CDR1 SGHDN and CDR2 FVKESK. This CDR3 has 12 residues.

The rearrangement joins TRBV6-1 to TRBJ2-3; the D gene is possibly TRBD2 (6 bases). There are 13 residues in the CDR3. Per the germline V gene, CDR1 is MNHNS and CDR2 is SASEGT. Between the trimmed V and J ends, which lost 5 bases and 7 bases, there was a span of 13 bases. The CDR3 region has the DNA TGTGCCAGCAGTATCCGGGACTTTCATACGCAGTATTTT. Protein sequence: CASSIRDFHTQYF.

This clonotype was counted ten times or more. The rearrangement joins TRBV20-1 to TRBJ2-1, with 13 positions matching TRBD2. The CDR3 runs 17 residues. J gave up 6 bases and V 0 bases, and 8 bases lay outside the gene matches. Germline V lookup: CDR1 DFQATT, CDR2 SNEGSKA (reference sequence). The CDR3: CSARDAGLAGPRNEQFF. The CDR3 DNA reads as TGCAGTGCTAGAGATGCGGGACTAGCGGGGCCACGCAATGAGCAGTTCTTC.

Remarks on this clonotype: This may arise from a read error, as a much more abundant clone is one base away. The V call is TRBV7-2, the J call TRBJ2-3; TRBD2 matches 8 bases. Germline-derived CDR1 and CDR2 are SGHTA and FQGNSA. The CDR3 extends over 14 amino acids. The CDR3 here is CAGSGAFSIDTQYF. CDR3 sequence (DNA): TGTGCCGGTAGCGGGGCCTTTAGCATAGATACGCAGTATTTT.

Note on this clonotype: Possible read error: a much larger clone is one base away. V is TRBV27 and J is TRBJ2-7; 10 bases are a match to TRBD2. The CDR3 runs 16 residues. The germline V gene has CDR1 MNHEY and CDR2 SMNVEV (reference sequence). The CDR3, as DNA: TGTGTCAGCAGCGTACGGCTAGCGGGGGATCACTACGAGCAGTACTTC. It translates to CVSSVRLAGDHYEQYF.

This clonotype was counted between two and nine times. The chain combines TRBV7-2 with TRBJ1-1; D not certain. The CDR3 loop spans 14 amino acids. The V gene lost 5 bases and the J gene lost 1 base, with 11 bases spanning the gap. From germline, CDR1 is SGHTA and CDR2 FQGNSA. CDR3 sequence: CASSRFKENTEAFF. The CDR3 nucleotides are TGTGCCAGCAGCCGGTTCAAGGAGAACACTGAAGCTTTCTTT.

As for this clonotype: The junction departs from the called germline gene at one end, perhaps through a read error. The chain joins TRBV4-1 to TRBJ2-6, with 12 bases aligning to TRBD2. The germline CDR1 and CDR2 sequences are MGHRA and YSYEKL. The CDR3 contains 18 residues. The DNA for the CDR3 is TGCGCCAGCAGGCGACTAGCGGGGGCTATTTCTGGGGCCAACGTCCTGGCTTTC. Protein product: CASRRLAGAISGANVLAF.

This clonotype is judged medium-sized. The chain is built from TRBV6-1 and TRBJ1-6, with D unclear. The V and J ends lost 8 bases and 7 bases respectively, with 12 bases between them. Per germline, CDR1 MNHNS and CDR2 SASEGT. This CDR3 is 13 amino acids long. CDR3 in amino acids: CASGARHNSPLHF. CDR3 sequence (DNA): TGTGCCAGCGGAGCCAGGCACAATTCACCCCTCCACTTT.

The chain employs TRBV27 and TRBJ2-2; 7 bases map to TRBD2. The germline CDR1 and CDR2 sequences are MNHEY and SMNVEV (reference sequence). Germline trimming cut 7 bases from V and 2 bases from J; bases unmatched to any gene: 10. This CDR3 has 16 residues. The DNA of the CDR3 is TGTGCCAGCACAGGACGCGGCGGGGGAAACACCGGGGAGCTGTTTTTT. Translated, it gives CASTGRGGGNTGELFF.

This clonotype was detected a few times. The chain joins TRBV6-1 to TRBJ1-6, with 7 bases matching TRBD1. The CDR3 has 14 amino acids. The germline gives CDR1 MNHNS, CDR2 SASEGT. The V segment lost 6 bases and the J segment 7 bases; nucleotides outside the gene matches: 6. The DNA for the CDR3 is TGTGCCAGCAGCCGACAGGGTAAAAATTCACCCCTCCACTTT. Translation gives CASSRQGKNSPLHF.

V and J are TRBV6-2 or TRBV6-3 and TRBJ1-2; D not certain. The CDR3 loop spans 13 amino acids. The V gene's germline CDR1 is MNHEY and CDR2 SVGEGT. V gave up 6 bases and J gave up 5 bases, with 13 bases separating them. The CDR3, as DNA: TGTGCCAGCAGCAAGGCCCCAGGTTATGGCTACACCTTC. This sequence encodes CASSKAPGYGYTF.

This clonotype occurred a few times. The chain employs TRBV5-4 and TRBJ2-7; D is undetermined. Germline V CDR1 and CDR2: SGHNT, YYREEE (reference sequence). V was cut by 4 bases and J by 0 bases, with 8 bases left in between. This CDR3 is built from 13 residues. CDR3 sequence (DNA): TGTGCCAGCAGCCGGGTTGACTCCTACGAGCAGTACTTC. It yields the protein CASSRVDSYEQYF.

This clonotype was picked up one time. The V gene is TRBV5-4, the J gene TRBJ1-6; TRBD1 agrees at 8 bases. Germline lookup yields CDR1 SGHNT and CDR2 YYREEE (reference sequence). The junction had 19 bases not matched to a gene; V was cut back by 6 bases and J by 8 bases. The CDR3 contains 18 residues. CDR3 coding DNA: TGTGCCAGCACGGGAGCCGGACAGGGATTTTCAAAGGATTCACCCCTCCACTTT. It yields the protein CASTGAGQGFSKDSPLHF.

The V and J genes are TRBV9 and TRBJ2-7, with 7 bases identical to TRBD1. This CDR3 comprises 16 residues. With 4 bases clipped from V and 5 bases from J, the junction kept 15 bases outside the gene matches. The germline V gene has CDR1 SGDLS and CDR2 YYNGEE. CDR3 loop: CASSWIVQTGYDEQYF. The CDR3 region has the DNA TGTGCCAGCAGCTGGATAGTCCAGACAGGGTACGACGAGCAGTACTTC.

V usage is TRBV14 and J usage is TRBJ2-5, with a tentative D call TRBD1 (5 bases). Per germline, CDR1 SGHDN and CDR2 FVKESK. The CDR3 runs to 15 residues. Trimming removed 1 base from V and 4 bases from J, with 13 bases in between. The CDR3 loop reads CASSQAFRVRETQYF. In DNA form, the CDR3 reads TGTGCCAGCAGCCAAGCGTTCAGGGTCAGAGAGACCCAGTACTTC.

The chain employs TRBV14 and TRBJ2-7; D may be TRBD2 (6 bases). Trimming took 5 bases from V and 3 from J, leaving 11 bases between them. In germline, CDR1 is SGHDN, CDR2 FVKESK. The CDR3 is made up of 13 amino acids. The CDR3: CASSSSGGYEQYF. CDR3 nucleotides: TGTGCCAGCAGCTCTTCCGGGGGCTACGAGCAGTACTTC.

In its sample, this clonotype was seen a few times. The rearrangement uses TRBV19 and TRBJ2-1, with TRBD1 identical over 9 bases. Germline V CDR1 and CDR2: LNHDA, SQIVND (reference sequence). The CDR3 runs 14 residues. The trim removed 6 bases at V and 12 bases at J, leaving 12 bases unmatched. The CDR3 DNA sequence: TGTGCCAGTAGACTCCGGGACAGGGTATCGGGGCAGTTCTTC. Its protein product is CASRLRDRVSGQFF. Filled out from reference TRBV19 and TRBJ2-1, the complete variable domain reads DGGITQSPKYLFRKEGQNVTLSCEQNLNHDAMYWYRQDPGQGLRLIYYSQIVNDFQKGDIAEGYSVSREKKESFPLTVTSAQKNPTAFYLCASRLRDRVSGQFFGPGTRLTVL.

V gene TRBV6-5 combines with J gene TRBJ1-5; D not certain. The CDR3 loop spans 14 amino acids. V was shortened by 4 bases and J by 2 bases, with 9 bases between the two germline ends. Germline lookup yields CDR1 MNHEY and CDR2 SVGAGI. This chain's CDR3 is CASSSQAGNQPQHF. DNA for the CDR3: TGTGCCAGCAGTTCCCAGGCAGGCAATCAGCCCCAGCATTTT.

This chain connects TRBV20-1 to TRBJ2-1; 11 nucleotides agree with TRBD2. The CDR3 consists of 14 residues. The germline gives CDR1 DFQATT, CDR2 SNEGSKA (reference sequence). V was clipped by 1 base and J by 7 bases; unmatched bases: 3. The CDR3 is CSARGASGRNEQFF. DNA for the CDR3: TGCAGTGCTAGAGGCGCTAGCGGGAGGAATGAGCAGTTCTTC.

By its share, this clonotype is medium-sized. The chain uses TRBV20-1 and TRBJ1-2, with unresolved D. The CDR3 totals 13 residues. In germline, CDR1 is DFQATT, CDR2 SNEGSKA (reference sequence). Trimming removed 5 bases from V and 6 bases from J, with 16 bases in between. The CDR3, as DNA: TGCAGTGCTCCTCGTAACGAGGCTCATGGCTACACCTTC. This codes for CSAPRNEAHGYTF.

Concerning this clonotype: Sequence at one end of the junction differs from germline and may be a read error. This sequence joins TRBV18 and TRBJ1-1; 9 nucleotides match TRBD1. The germline gives CDR1 KGHSH, CDR2 LQKENI. CDR3 size: 15 residues. This CDR3 is CTSSPPDRGGAEAFF. The CDR3 DNA follows: TGTACCAGCTCACCACCGGACAGGGGTGGCGCTGAAGCTTTCTTT.

This clonotype was picked up many times. This sequence joins TRBV6-1 and TRBJ2-1; D ambiguous. From germline, CDR1 is MNHNS and CDR2 SASEGT. Trimming shortened V by 10 bases and J by 6 bases, and 10 bases separated the two germline ends. This CDR3 contains 11 residues. CDR3 bases: TGTGCCACGTTCAGAGCCAATGAGCAGTTCTTC. Translating gives CATFRANEQFF.

The chain uses TRBV20-1 and TRBJ2-3; perhaps TRBD1 as D (6 bases). V dropped 3 bases and J dropped 10 bases, with 26 bases sitting between them. CDR3 length: 16 amino acids. The germline gives CDR1 DFQATT, CDR2 SNEGSKA (reference sequence). CDR3 amino acids: CSARGEQGNLLGAQYF. CDR3 DNA: TGCAGTGCTAGGGGGGAGCAGGGGAACCTCCTTGGGGCGCAGTATTTT.

This clonotype was counted a few times. The gene calls are TRBV5-4 and TRBJ2-1; D is perhaps TRBD1 (6 bases). The CDR3 loop spans 14 amino acids. The germline CDR1 and CDR2 sequences are SGHNT and YYREEE (reference sequence). Trimming left V 4 bases short and J 12 bases short, with 20 bases between. The CDR3 sequence: CASSPLMGEQGQFF. CDR3 in DNA: TGTGCCAGCAGCCCCCTAATGGGGGAACAGGGGCAGTTCTTC.

This clonotype was seen many times. The rearrangement links TRBV20-1 to TRBJ2-4, with 7 bases identical to TRBD1. The J segment lost 11 bases and the V segment lost 7 bases, leaving 8 bases of the junction unmatched. Germline CDR1 and CDR2: DFQATT and SNEGSKA (reference sequence). The CDR3 consists of 11 residues. CDR3 nucleotides: TGCAGTGTCTCGACAGGGAGTGTTCAGTACTTC. Translation gives CSVSTGSVQYF.

This clonotype was seen ten or more times. The V gene is TRBV20-1, the J gene TRBJ2-3; D uncertain. The germline gives CDR1 DFQATT, CDR2 SNEGSKA (reference sequence). V lost 4 bases to trimming and J lost 2 bases, with 13 bases between them. The CDR3 length is 14 residues. This CDR3 is CSAIGSLFTDTQYF. The CDR3, as DNA: TGCAGTGCTATCGGTTCCCTTTTCACAGATACGCAGTATTTT.

The chain carries TRBV12-2 and TRBJ2-7; the table's D call, TRBD2, was not checked against the DNA. TRBV12-2 is reported as a pseudogene. The CDR3 consists of 15 residues. The CDR3 here is CALDGTSGGRYEQYF. CDR3 bases: TGTGCCCTCGATGGGACTAGCGGGGGACGCTACGAGCAGTACTTC.